These 15 T cell receptor beta chains were all obtained from the same sample, sequenced in a study of cytomegalovirus exposure and HLA in healthy donors. It was with 60 Vbeta and 13 Jbeta primers that the PCR ran. Method: immunoSEQ multiplex PCR; TCRdb's copy keeps in-frame clones and lacks some. The table records around 64,000 clones, 78% of them present only once. Sequenced sample: PBMCs. The source of these receptors is a man between 18 and 29 years old in good health and CMV-seropositive.

The V gene is TRBV19, the J gene TRBJ1-6; D ambiguous. The CDR3 sequence is 13 residues long. Germline lookup yields CDR1 LNHDA and CDR2 SQIVND (reference sequence). V was clipped by 6 bases and J by 4 bases, with 7 bases between them. The CDR3 spells CASRPEYNSPLHF. CDR3 bases: TGTGCCAGTAGACCGGAGTATAATTCACCCCTCCACTTT.

This rearrangement joins TRBV5-1 to TRBJ2-5; 14 bases match TRBD2. Germline V gene data show CDR1 as SGHRS and CDR2 as YFSETQ. The CDR3 is made up of 15 amino acids. The ends lost 2 bases at V and 4 bases at J; junction bases unmatched: 1. The CDR3 sequence: CASSFGTSGRETQYF. The CDR3 nucleotides are TGCGCCAGCAGCTTTGGGACTAGCGGGAGAGAGACCCAGTACTTC.

The rearrangement uses TRBV2 and TRBJ1-5, with 8 nucleotides matching TRBD1. Germline trimming cut 7 bases from V and 3 bases from J; bases unmatched to any gene: 11. There are 16 residues in the CDR3. CDR1 and CDR2 from the germline V gene are SNHLY and FYNNEI. The CDR3 protein is CASTIQGAGNNQPQHF. The DNA of the CDR3 is TGTGCCAGCACAATTCAGGGGGCAGGGAACAATCAGCCCCAGCATTTT.

The genes are TRBV2 and TRBJ1-1; TRBD1 is a possible D gene (6 bases). The V and J ends lost 3 bases and 5 bases respectively, with 13 bases between them. CDR3 length: 14 residues. Germline lookup yields CDR1 SNHLY and CDR2 FYNNEI. The CDR3 spells CASSDGGGWTEAFF. DNA of the CDR3: TGTGCCAGCAGTGATGGGGGGGGCTGGACTGAAGCTTTCTTT.

This chain links TRBV25-1 with TRBJ2-1, with 7 nucleotides matching TRBD1. The CDR3 length is 16 residues. V dropped 3 bases and J dropped 5; count of bases not matched to a gene: 10. CDR1 is MGHDK and CDR2 is SYGVNS in the germline V gene. The CDR3 DNA follows: TGTGCCAGCAGTGACGCAGGGGGTAGCCCAAACAATGAGCAGTTCTTC. It translates to CASSDAGGSPNNEQFF. The variable domain in full, completed from reference TRBV25-1 and TRBJ2-1, reads EADIYQTPRYLVIGTGKKITLECSQTMGHDKMYWYQQDPGMELHLIHYSYGVNSTEKGDLSSESTVSRIRTEHFPLTLESARPSHTSQYLCASSDAGGSPNNEQFFGPGTRLTVL.

This clone was counted only a few times. The CDR3 region has the DNA TGTGCCAGCATACTAGCGGGGGGGAGGGAGCTGTTTTTT. It translates to CASILAGGRELFF. The chain couples TRBV6-1 to TRBJ2-2; 13 bases fit TRBD2. This CDR3 has 13 residues. Unmatched junction bases numbered 2, after V lost 7 bases and J lost 9 bases. Per germline, CDR1 MNHNS and CDR2 SASEGT.

As regards this clone: Other DNA sequences in the same sample also yield this CDR3. This chain connects TRBV6-5 to TRBJ2-5; TRBD2 matches at 7 bases. V was clipped by 2 bases and J by 2 bases; unmatched bases: 2. The CDR3 runs 14 residues. The germline V gene encodes CDR1 MNHEY and CDR2 SVGAGI. The DNA of the CDR3 is TGTGCCAGCAGTTACGGGCGGGGGCAAGAGACCCAGTACTTC. Translating it yields CASSYGRGQETQYF.

V usage is TRBV6-4 and J usage is TRBJ2-2; unclear D gene. V lost 8 bases and J lost 2, with 12 bases in between. Germline CDR1 and CDR2: MRHNA and SNTAGT. CDR3 size: 14 residues. Here the CDR3 DNA reads TGTGCCAGCCAATACCAGGTCAACACCGGGGAGCTGTTTTTT. Protein product: CASQYQVNTGELFF.

In nucleotides, the CDR3 is TGCAGCGTCTCGCCGGGGATCAGCTTCACTGAAGCTTTCTTT. This codes for CSVSPGISFTEAFF. This chain links TRBV29-1 with TRBJ1-1; D remains ambiguous. The germline V gene has CDR1 SQVTM and CDR2 ANQGSEA. There are 14 residues in the CDR3. The germline V and J ends were trimmed by 6 bases and 4 bases, with 18 bases remaining between them.

This clone showed up just once. This sequence joins TRBV5-1 and TRBJ1-6; 7 bases are shared with TRBD1. Germline-derived CDR1 and CDR2 are SGHRS and YFSETQ. The CDR3 totals 14 residues. J lost 9 bases, V lost 1 base, and 4 bases had no gene match. The CDR3 DNA is TGCGCCAGCAGCTTGACCGGGACAGCTTCACCCCTCCACTTT. This translates into CASSLTGTASPLHF.

The chain uses TRBV29-1 and TRBJ2-1; a possible D gene is TRBD1 (6 bases). The CDR3 runs to 12 residues. Per germline, CDR1 SQVTM and CDR2 ANQGSEA. V was pared by 5 bases and J by 7 bases, with 12 bases between. The chain's CDR3 is CSVQGLGNEQFF. The CDR3 bases are TGCAGCGTTCAGGGGCTCGGTAATGAGCAGTTCTTC.

This sequence joins TRBV2 and TRBJ1-1; D is unresolved. The ends were cut back, 2 bases at V and 2 bases at J, with 9 bases in the middle. CDR3 length: 14 residues. From germline, CDR1 is SNHLY and CDR2 FYNNEI. The chain's CDR3 is CASSELGENTEAFF. The CDR3 DNA reads TGTGCCAGCAGTGAACTTGGAGAAAACACTGAAGCTTTCTTT.

The J gene is TRBJ1-1, the V gene TRBV30; D not certain. This CDR3 comprises 13 residues. Germline values: CDR1 GTSNPN, CDR2 SVGIG (reference sequence). The ends were cut back, 3 bases at V and 2 bases at J, with 10 bases in the middle. In nucleotides, the CDR3 is TGTGCCTGGAGCCCTCAGAAAAACACTGAAGCTTTCTTT. Translating it yields CAWSPQKNTEAFF.

The chain joins TRBV7-9 to TRBJ1-1; 11 bases align to TRBD1. Germline lookup yields CDR1 SEHNR and CDR2 FQNEAQ (reference sequence). V lost 0 bases, J lost 0 bases, and 6 bases stayed unmatched. There are 18 residues in the CDR3. For the CDR3, the DNA is TGTGCCAGCAGCTTAGCAGGGACAGGGGGGGAGATGAACACTGAAGCTTTCTTT. This sequence encodes CASSLAGTGGEMNTEAFF.

The gene calls are TRBV29-1 and TRBJ1-1; D not resolved. The CDR3 has 11 amino acids. Per the germline V gene, CDR1 is SQVTM and CDR2 is ANQGSEA. V lost 4 bases to trimming and J lost 4 bases, with 7 bases between them. This chain's CDR3 is CSVGGSTEAFF. CDR3 DNA sequence: TGCAGCGTTGGAGGGAGCACTGAAGCTTTCTTT.